This T cell receptor beta chain was sequenced in a study of T cells in Graves' hyperthyroidism and ophthalmopathy. Overall study findings and caveats: The model identified upcoming ophthalmopathy a median approximately six months ahead of onset. Most clonotypes that expanded in the thyroid above 0.001 also showed up in blood.

Amplified TCR beta CDR3 regions came from RNA transcripts. HTBI primers were the set used in a first-round RT-PCR of the TCR CDR3. TCRdb re-derived calls from the multiplex PCR reads in MiXCR, one entry per CDR3 protein. The table shows under 300,000 distinct CDR3 sequences, with 13% occurring only once. V lost 3 bases to trimming and J lost 2 bases, with 15 bases between them. This CDR3 has 16 residues. The germline gives CDR1 KGHDR, CDR2 SFDVKD. Concerning this clonotype itself: Its antigen is unknown. A much more abundant neighbour one base away suggests this may be a read error.

Progressors' blood was drawn at hyperthyroidism diagnosis, before ophthalmopathy symptoms. Sequencing was done on a sample of blood. The rearrangement uses TRBV24-1 and TRBJ2-5, with D tentatively TRBD2 (5 bases). This TCR derives from a woman in her 30s with Graves' hyperthyroidism that later progressed to Graves' ophthalmopathy. CDR3 amino acids: CATSDPRVGGQETQYF. DNA for the CDR3: TGTGCCACCAGTGATCCGAGAGTAGGCGGGCAAGAGACCCAGTACTTC.